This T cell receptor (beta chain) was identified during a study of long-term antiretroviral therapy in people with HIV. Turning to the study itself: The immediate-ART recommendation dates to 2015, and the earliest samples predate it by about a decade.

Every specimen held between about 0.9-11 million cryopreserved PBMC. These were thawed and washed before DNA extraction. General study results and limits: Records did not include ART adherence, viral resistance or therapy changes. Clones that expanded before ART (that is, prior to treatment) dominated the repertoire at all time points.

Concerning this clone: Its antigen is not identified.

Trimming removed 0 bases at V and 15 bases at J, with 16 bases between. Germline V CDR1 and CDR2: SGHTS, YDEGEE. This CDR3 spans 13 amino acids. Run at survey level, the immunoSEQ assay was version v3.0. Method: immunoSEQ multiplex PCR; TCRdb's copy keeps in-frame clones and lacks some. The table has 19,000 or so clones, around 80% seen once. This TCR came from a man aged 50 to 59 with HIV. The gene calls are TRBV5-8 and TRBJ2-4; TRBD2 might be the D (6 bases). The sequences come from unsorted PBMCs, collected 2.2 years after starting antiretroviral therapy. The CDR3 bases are TGTGCCAGCAGCTTGGTTATGGGGGGAATTGGGTACTTC. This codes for CASSLVMGGIGYF.